These 19 T cell receptor beta chains were sequenced from one sample in a study of CD8+CD57+ T cells in acquired aplastic anemia. The authors sequenced patients whose flow cytometry had shown CD8+CD57+ cell expansion. Genomic DNA templated the TCR beta VDJ and CDR3 profiling. From the reads, TCRdb called clonotypes with MiXCR, one entry per CDR3 protein. The sample consists of around 290,000 distinct CDR3 sequences, roughly 59% of them appearing once. The sample comprised sorted CD4+, CD8+, or CD8+CD57+ T cells (not recorded which) from PBMCs. These receptors all stem from a human donor with aplastic anemia.

This chain uses TRBV13 with TRBJ2-7, with a possible D match to TRBD2 (7 bases). This CDR3 region has 15 residues. CDR1 is PRHDT, CDR2 FYEKMQ, per germline (reference sequence). V lost 0 bases to trimming and J lost 4 bases, with 13 bases between them. The CDR3 region is CASSLGGGPAYEQYF. DNA of the CDR3: TGTGCCAGCAGCTTAGGCGGGGGGCCCGCTTACGAGCAGTACTTC.

This CDR3 reads CAISDSSGGIGTQYF. CDR3 nucleotide sequence: TGTGCCATCAGTGACTCGAGCGGGGGAATAGGTACGCAGTATTTT. This chain joins TRBV10-3 and TRBJ2-3, with 8 bases matching TRBD2. The CDR3 has 15 amino acids. The junction had 10 bases not matched to a gene; V was cut back by 3 bases and J by 8 bases. Germline V gene lookup returns CDR1 ENHRY and CDR2 SYGVKD.

J is TRBJ2-7 and V is TRBV7-9; no clear D. CDR3 length equals 14 residues. From germline, CDR1 is SEHNR and CDR2 FQNEAQ (reference sequence). Between the trimmed V and J ends, which lost 7 bases and 2 bases, there was a span of 15 bases. Here the CDR3 reads CASTPYRGAYEQYF. The CDR3 coding sequence is TGTGCCAGCACCCCGTACAGAGGCGCCTACGAGCAGTACTTC.

CDR3 nucleotide sequence: TGTGCCAGCATTCAGGGGGCCGCCTACAATGAGCAGTTCTTC. Protein product: CASIQGAAYNEQFF. The J gene is TRBJ2-1, the V gene TRBV19; TRBD1 agrees at 8 bases. CDR1 and CDR2 (germline): LNHDA, SQIVND (reference sequence). V lost 9 bases to trimming and J lost 2 bases; unmatched junction nucleotides: 6. This CDR3 spans 14 amino acids.

This clonotype was observed once. The chain combines TRBV19 with TRBJ1-1; D gene ambiguous. Trimming left V 1 base short and J 1 base short, with 10 bases between. The CDR3 is 15 amino acids. The germline CDR1 and CDR2 sequences are LNHDA and SQIVND (reference sequence). Here the CDR3 reads CASSIGQRTNTEAFF. In nucleotides, the CDR3 is TGTGCCAGTAGTATAGGGCAGAGAACGAACACTGAAGCTTTCTTT.

This chain connects TRBV10-3 to TRBJ2-7; 15 bases fit TRBD2. Germline lookup yields CDR1 ENHRY and CDR2 SYGVKD. The J segment lost 6 bases and the V segment lost 6 bases, leaving 18 bases of the junction unmatched. The CDR3 is 19 amino acids. CDR3 nucleotide sequence: TGTGCCATCAGCCAAGGACTAGCGGGAGGGCCCGAGGTAGGTTGCGAGCAGTACTTC. Translation: CAISQGLAGGPEVGCEQYF.

This clonotype appeared many times. The junction and the germline gene differ at one end; a read error may be behind it. The chain joins TRBV7-9 to TRBJ2-5; 8 bases match TRBD1. The CDR3 has 16 residues. Germline V gives CDR1 SEHNR, CDR2 FQNEAQ (reference sequence). The CDR3: CASSLAGTGLQETQYF. CDR3 DNA: TGTGCCAGCAGCCTAGCCGGGACAGGACTACAAGAGACCCAGTACTTC.

V usage is TRBV19 and J usage is TRBJ2-3, with TRBD1 matching over 8 bases. The CDR3 consists of 18 residues. CDR1 and CDR2 (germline): LNHDA, SQIVND (reference sequence). V lost 0 bases to trimming and J lost 2 bases; unmatched junction nucleotides: 10. CDR3 loop: CASSIDPELGQVTDTQYF. For the CDR3, the DNA is TGTGCCAGTAGTATAGATCCGGAGCTGGGACAGGTCACAGATACGCAGTATTTT.

About this clonotype: The junction departs from germline at one end; a sequencing error may be responsible. V gene TRBV9 combines with J gene TRBJ2-1; 7 bases are shared with TRBD2. CDR3 length: 15 residues. The germline V gene has CDR1 SGDLS and CDR2 YYNGEE. In DNA form, the CDR3 reads TGTGCAAGCAGCCCACGACTAGCCGCGTACAATGAGCAGTTCTTC. Residues: CASSPRLAAYNEQFF.

As to this clonotype: No conserved phenylalanine or tryptophan is present at the end of the CDR3, so a read error is the likely explanation. No DNA is shown, since the ends of the CDR3 on it are uncertain; the CDR3 is the one TCRdb lists. The chain joins TRBV7-3 to TRBJ2-7; the table's D call of TRBD1 was not tested on the DNA. Germline V gene sequence: CDR1 SGHTA, CDR2 FQGTGA. The CDR3 is made up of 11 amino acids, end residues included. The CDR3 region is CASSDGTGEQL.

Ten or more counts support this clonotype. This sequence joins TRBV19 and TRBJ2-7; 10 bases align to TRBD1. Germline V gene lookup returns CDR1 LNHDA and CDR2 SQIVND (reference sequence). V was pared by 4 bases and J by 4 bases, with 7 bases of the junction left unmatched. This CDR3 comprises 15 residues. The chain's CDR3 is CASSSTGQGRYEQYF. Written as DNA, the CDR3 is TGTGCCAGTAGTAGTACGGGACAGGGGAGGTACGAGCAGTACTTC.

The gene calls are TRBV10-3 and TRBJ2-3; possible D gene TRBD1, 5 bases. The CDR3 has 16 amino acids. CDR1 and CDR2 (germline): ENHRY, SYGVKD. Between the trimmed V and J ends, which lost 8 bases and 0 bases, there was a span of 18 bases. The CDR3 sequence: CAIHPGADGSTDTQYF. Written as DNA, the CDR3 is TGTGCCATCCATCCTGGGGCAGACGGTAGCACAGATACGCAGTATTTT.

This clonotype was counted ten times or more. The V and J genes are TRBV19 and TRBJ2-7, with D possibly being TRBD1 (5 bases). CDR1 is LNHDA, CDR2 SQIVND, per germline (reference sequence). The CDR3 length is 14 residues. The germline V and J ends were trimmed by 5 bases and 2 bases, with 13 bases remaining between them. The CDR3: CASSGQFGAYEQYF. DNA of the CDR3: TGTGCCAGTAGTGGACAATTTGGGGCCTACGAGCAGTACTTC.

The chain links TRBV2 to TRBJ2-7, with 10 positions matching TRBD2. Germline values: CDR1 SNHLY, CDR2 FYNNEI. The CDR3 loop spans 15 amino acids. With 7 bases clipped from V and 0 bases from J, the junction kept 6 bases outside the gene matches. The CDR3 loop is CASIAGGSSSYEQYF. Here the CDR3 DNA reads TGTGCCAGCATAGCGGGGGGATCGAGCTCCTACGAGCAGTACTTC.

Points on this clonotype: A read error may account for a junction end that differs from germline. This chain joins TRBV7-6 and TRBJ1-6, with D maybe TRBD1 (5 bases). Germline-derived CDR1 and CDR2 are SGHVS and FNYEAQ. The CDR3 totals 15 residues. The CDR3 sequence: CASRSLRGSNSPLHF. CDR3 DNA sequence: TGTGCCAGCAGAAGTCTGAGGGGCAGTAATTCACCACTCCACTTT.

This clonotype occurred many times. This chain uses TRBV5-1 with TRBJ1-1; D might be TRBD1 (6 bases). Germline loops: CDR1 SGHRS, CDR2 YFSETQ. The germline V and J ends were trimmed by 5 bases and 1 base, with 12 bases remaining between them. The CDR3 runs to 14 residues. The CDR3 reads CASSRQEPNTEAFF. DNA for the CDR3: TGCGCCAGCAGTCGACAGGAGCCGAACACTGAAGCTTTCTTT.

This chain links TRBV7-2 with TRBJ1-4; D call uncertain. Per germline, CDR1 SGHTA and CDR2 FQGNSA. The CDR3 consists of 16 residues. V was trimmed by 1 base and J by 6 bases, leaving 15 bases between them. CDR3 residues: CASSLEARPADEKLFF. The CDR3 bases are TGTGCCAGCAGCTTAGAAGCCCGCCCAGCAGATGAAAAACTGTTTTTT.

V usage is TRBV10-2 and J usage is TRBJ2-5; possibly TRBD2 for D (5 bases). CDR1 is WSHSY and CDR2 is SAAADI in the germline V gene. The CDR3 loop spans 12 amino acids. The V and J ends lost 4 bases and 5 bases respectively, with 8 bases between them. CDR3 in DNA: TGCGCCAGCAGTGGGACTTGGGAGACCCAGTACTTC. It yields the protein CASSGTWETQYF.

As to this clonotype: Since no conserved phenylalanine or tryptophan closes the CDR3, a read error is the likely cause. The DNA is left out, because the CDR3 cannot be placed on it with certainty; the CDR3 is given as TCRdb lists it. J is TRBJ1-4 and V is TRBV5-1; the table calls TRBD1, which could not be checked here. Germline values: CDR1 SGHRS, CDR2 YFSETQ. The CDR3 adds up to 14 amino acids, both ends counted. The CDR3 region is CASTVDRGGEKLLS.